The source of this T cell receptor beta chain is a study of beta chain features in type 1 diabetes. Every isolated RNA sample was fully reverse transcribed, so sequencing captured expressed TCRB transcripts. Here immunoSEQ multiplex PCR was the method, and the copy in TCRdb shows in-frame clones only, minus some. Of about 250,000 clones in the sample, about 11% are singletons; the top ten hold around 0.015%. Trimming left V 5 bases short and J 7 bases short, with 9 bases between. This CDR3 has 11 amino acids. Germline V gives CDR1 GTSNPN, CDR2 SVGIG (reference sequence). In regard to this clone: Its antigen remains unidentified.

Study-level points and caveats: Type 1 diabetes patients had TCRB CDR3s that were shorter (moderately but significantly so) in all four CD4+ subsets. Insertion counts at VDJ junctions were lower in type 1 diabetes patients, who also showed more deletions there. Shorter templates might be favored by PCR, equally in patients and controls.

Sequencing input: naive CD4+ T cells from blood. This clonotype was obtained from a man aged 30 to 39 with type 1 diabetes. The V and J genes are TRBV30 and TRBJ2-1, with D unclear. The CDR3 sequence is CAWGRPNEQFF. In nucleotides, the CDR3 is TGTGCCTGGGGGCGCCCGAATGAGCAGTTCTTC.